The clone carrying this TCR beta chain turned up a few times. The protocol was immunoSEQ multiplex PCR, while the TCRdb copy is restricted to in-frame clones and leaves out a portion. The sample carries 97,000 or so clones, 92% recorded once. The data were taken from a study of siplizumab effects on memory and regulatory T cells. CDR1 and CDR2 from the germline V gene are LGHNA and YNFKEQ. V was shortened by 1 base and J by 13 bases, with 10 bases between the two germline ends. The CDR3 length is 12 residues. The clonotype was recovered from a human donor in good health. Specimen: CD4+ T cells sorted from blood. The chain has TRBV4-2 and TRBJ1-4; D not certain. CDR3 in amino acids: CASSQVGEGLFF. The CDR3 nucleotides read TGTGCCAGCAGCCAAGTTGGGGAAGGACTGTTTTTT.